By share, the clone carrying this T cell receptor (beta chain) ranks as hyperexpanded. Its specificity is not known. This sample was included in a study of tumor-infiltrating lymphocytes in primary liver carcinoma. For the study at large: Spanning 4.2 to 10 cm, the tumors were T1-T3 N0M0.

Production of TCR beta cDNA used roughly 480 ng total RNA together with a constant-region primer. Slightly modified ARM-PCR with three nested multiplex PCR rounds yielded TCR beta libraries. With TRBV1-TRBV30 forward primers and a C-beta reverse primer, the first two PCR rounds were run for roughly 10 cycles each. TCRdb redid the calling of the multiplex PCR reads with MiXCR, one entry per CDR3 protein. The sample includes 65,000 to 90,000 distinct CDR3 sequences, 65% to 80% of them seen just once. The CDR3 totals 14 residues. V gave up 2 bases and J gave up 2 bases, with 10 bases separating them. Germline CDR1 and CDR2: SGHAT and FQNNGV. Whole-study findings and limits: Tumors had a significantly higher top-250-clone fraction than blood (p = 0.039). Tumor region pairs overlapped more than did tumor-adjacent and tumor-blood pairs.

Each 20-30 mg portion of unsorted bulk tissue served as the source for co-extraction of RNA and DNA. Researchers took samples from five separate regions of each tumor. The sequenced material came from liver tumor tissue from sampling region 1. As for subset: tumor region T1, superior pole. The V call is TRBV11-2, the J call TRBJ2-7, with no clear D. This sequence originates from a man aged 35 to 55 with primary liver carcinoma and hepatitis B virus infection. CDR3 in amino acids: CASSLTDGAYEQYF. The CDR3 DNA is TGTGCCAGCAGCTTAACCGACGGAGCCTACGAGCAGTACTTC.